These 8 T cell receptor beta chains came from one sample sequenced in a study of T cell repertoires in cytomegalovirus infection (dated by TCRdb to 2018 to 2020). Sequenced using an Illumina HiSeq 1500. TCRdb's own reprocessing of the public reads used fastp at Q25 and MiXCR and kept productive beta chains. Rows matching on CDR3 protein sequence are summarized as one entry with the most common DNA and genes. For this sample there are about 740,000 distinct CDR3 sequences; around 32% appear just once. Roughly 18% of the sample lies in the top ten. The sample's treatment or condition label, decoded: in vitro stimulation with specific CMV peptide epitopes to enrich CMV-specific T cells. No antigens are known for them. Specimen: cultured PBMCs, collected from culture after CMV antigen stimulation. These receptors were taken from a human donor in good health (CMV status not recorded). Some clones in this sample may be carry-over from other donors' samples.

This clonotype appeared many times. CDR3 DNA sequence: TGTGCCAGCAGCCGTCCCGGGACTAGCGGGGGGGGACAAGAGACCCAGTACTTC. Translated: CASSRPGTSGGGQETQYF. The V gene is TRBV7-2, the J gene TRBJ2-5, with 16 bases fitting TRBD2. Germline values: CDR1 SGHTA, CDR2 FQGNSA. The length of the CDR3 is 18 residues. Trimming at V came to 5 bases and at J to 2 bases, leaving 8 bases not matched to a gene.

The chain uses TRBV7-9 and TRBJ2-3; the D gene is possibly TRBD1 (5 bases). V shed 5 bases and J shed 4 bases, with 13 bases lying between them. CDR3 length: 14 residues. Germline CDR1 is SEHNR and CDR2 is FQNEAQ (reference sequence). The CDR3 DNA follows: TGTGCCAGCAGCCGTGGACACTCGGCAGATACGCAGTATTTT. It codes for CASSRGHSADTQYF.

The chain is built from TRBV19 and TRBJ1-5; TRBD1 is a possible D gene (5 bases). From germline, CDR1 is LNHDA and CDR2 SQIVND (reference sequence). Trimming pared 4 bases from V and 7 bases from J, leaving 14 bases between. The CDR3 extends over 14 amino acids. The CDR3 here is CASSTAGTDQPQHF. In DNA, the CDR3 is TGTGCCAGTAGTACGGCAGGGACGGACCAGCCCCAGCATTTT. Complete variable domain (other parts from reference TRBV19 and TRBJ1-5): DGGITQSPKYLFRKEGQNVTLSCEQNLNHDAMYWYRQDPGQGLRLIYYSQIVNDFQKGDIAEGYSVSREKKESFPLTVTSAQKNPTAFYLCASSTAGTDQPQHFGDGTRLSIL.

This clonotype was counted only a few times. This chain uses TRBV19 with TRBJ1-6, with 7 bases that match TRBD1. After removal of 8 bases from V and 8 bases from J, the junction contained 12 bases not matched to a gene. Germline V gene sequence: CDR1 LNHDA, CDR2 SQIVND (reference sequence). The CDR3 is 15 residues long. CDR3 protein: CASHPRGQTDSPLHF. The CDR3 DNA reads TGTGCCAGTCATCCCCGGGGACAGACCGATTCACCCCTCCACTTT.

This clonotype was detected only once. J is TRBJ1-1 and V is TRBV5-1; D uncertain. There are 15 residues in the CDR3. CDR1 is SGHRS and CDR2 is YFSETQ in the germline V gene. The V gene lost 0 bases and the J gene lost 0 bases, with 9 bases spanning the gap. The CDR3 bases are TGCGCCAGCAGCTTGGGAGACGGGGTGAACACTGAAGCTTTCTTT. Residues: CASSLGDGVNTEAFF.

The genes are TRBV12-3 or TRBV12-4 and TRBJ2-5; tentative D call: TRBD2 (6 bases). This CDR3 has 18 amino acids. V lost 4 bases, J lost 3 bases, and 24 bases lay in between. This CDR3 is CASSSPGVLLPTEETQYF. The CDR3 DNA reads as TGTGCCAGCAGTTCCCCGGGAGTTTTACTCCCTACCGAAGAGACCCAGTACTTC.

There are many counts of this clonotype. The chain links TRBV7-2 to TRBJ1-4, with TRBD1 matching 7 bases. V trimming: 4 bases; J trimming: 5 bases; junction bases outside the gene matches: 7. CDR3 length: 15 amino acids. Germline V gene sequence: CDR1 SGHTA, CDR2 FQGNSA. The CDR3 loop reads CASSSAGGANEKLFF. The CDR3, as DNA: TGTGCCAGCAGCTCCGCAGGGGGGGCGAATGAAAAACTGTTTTTT.

The chain is built from TRBV6-1 and TRBJ2-1; 8 positions match TRBD2. V lost 7 bases to trimming and J lost 0 bases; unmatched junction nucleotides: 11. This CDR3 has 17 residues. Germline CDR1 and CDR2: MNHNS and SASEGT. CDR3 bases: TGTGCCAGCAAGGGATGGGCCGGGACTAGCTCCTACAATGAGCAGTTCTTC. This codes for CASKGWAGTSSYNEQFF.